This TCR beta chain was captured by sequencing in a study of blood T cell repertoires in COVID-19 (dated by TCRdb to about 2020). Regarding the study in general: Samples covering the acute and convalescent phases of COVID-19 were provided by collaborators in the United States, Italy and Spain. The prospective study material was composed of cDNA or gDNA derived from T cells, B-cell-depleted T cells, or PBMCs. Subjects who had been exposed to COVID-19, were actively infected with it, or had recovered from it provided the deeply sampled blood TCRbeta repertoires that made up the dataset. The repertoires were released in a freely available public database meant as a resource for research on the immune response to SARS-CoV-2. Samples were obtained from the ongoing ImmuneRACE study (first 160 participants) and from approximately 1,200 subjects provided by 6 global collaborators. Sample metadata almost always included a de-identified subject ID, COVID-19 status, age in years and sex. HLA class I and class II types, where available, came from metadata supplied by the sample provider rather than from assay-based typing. Study-level results and caveats: How much clinical and demographic metadata was included differed by source and by participant, and the metadata was provided uncurated.

The CDR3 has 14 amino acids, counting the end cysteine and phenylalanine. The entry retains the CDR3 DNA only, 42 bases that are in frame from base 1. Unmatched junction bases come to 6, with V trimmed by 3 bases and J by 3 bases. For CDR1 and CDR2, the germline V gene lists SGHTS and YDEGEE. This clone showed up just once. The specificity of this receptor is unknown. No qualities accompany the bases; no much larger clone lies one base away. Each collaborating institution followed its own protocols to collect whole blood in K2EDTA tubes. For TCRbeta analysis, collaborator samples were shipped as frozen whole blood, as isolated PBMCs, or as DNA extracted from either sample type. The immunoSEQ Assay, a bias-controlled multiplex PCR, was used to amplify TCRbeta CDR3 regions from genomic DNA. On the study's bioinformatics: Within the assay, amplification of reference gene primers was used to estimate how many nucleated cells each sample contained. To quantify the absolute abundance of each unique TCRbeta CDR3 rearrangement, sequence reads were collapsed and filtered. For each sample, productive Simpson clonality was calculated as the square root of Simpson's diversity index over productive rearrangements. This immuneACCESS table, as held by TCRdb, lists in-frame sequences with V and J called but not all clones. Of the missing ones, under half trace to an unresolved V gene in checked studies; the others have no known cause. V, J and clone size are taken as reported in that table, and D and trimming were inferred from the DNA itself. The sample table contains fewer than 250,000 clones; only one count was recorded for around four fifths of them. More than 6% of the sample belongs to the ten largest clones.

Sample: peripheral blood. The source is a woman in her sixties with active or convalescent COVID-19. The chain is made from TRBV5-8 and TRBJ2-7; 7 bases in the junction line up with TRBD1. The DNA reads TGTGCCAGCAGCTATCGGACAGGATACTACGAGCAGTACTTC. Its amino acids are CASSYRTGYYEQYF.